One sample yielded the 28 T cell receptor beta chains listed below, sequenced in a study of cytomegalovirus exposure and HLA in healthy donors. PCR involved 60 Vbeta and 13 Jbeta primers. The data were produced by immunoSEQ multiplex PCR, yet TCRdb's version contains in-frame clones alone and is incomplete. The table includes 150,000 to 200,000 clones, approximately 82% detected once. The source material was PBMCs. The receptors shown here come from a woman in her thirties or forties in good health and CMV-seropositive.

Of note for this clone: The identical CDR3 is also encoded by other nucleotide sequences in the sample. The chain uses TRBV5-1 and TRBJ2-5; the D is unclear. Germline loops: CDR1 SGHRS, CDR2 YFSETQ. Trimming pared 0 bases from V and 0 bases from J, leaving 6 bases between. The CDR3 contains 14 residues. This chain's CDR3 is CASSLAGNQETQYF. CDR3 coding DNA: TGCGCCAGCAGCTTGGCAGGCAACCAAGAGACCCAGTACTTC.

Here the CDR3 DNA reads TGCGCCAGCAGCTCCCAGGAGGGCGTGAACACTGAAGCTTTCTTT. Its protein is CASSSQEGVNTEAFF. The chain uses TRBV5-1 and TRBJ1-1, with D uncertain. Germline V gene data show CDR1 as SGHRS and CDR2 as YFSETQ. Trimming shortened V by 3 bases and J by 0 bases, and 12 bases separated the two germline ends. The CDR3 consists of 15 residues.

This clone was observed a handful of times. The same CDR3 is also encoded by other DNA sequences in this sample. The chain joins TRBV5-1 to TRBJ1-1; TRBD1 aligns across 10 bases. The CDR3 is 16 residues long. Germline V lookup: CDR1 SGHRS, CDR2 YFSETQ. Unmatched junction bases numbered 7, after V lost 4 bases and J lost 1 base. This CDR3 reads CASSLAGQGGNTEAFF. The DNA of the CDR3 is TGCGCCAGCAGCCTAGCAGGACAGGGGGGGAACACTGAAGCTTTCTTT.

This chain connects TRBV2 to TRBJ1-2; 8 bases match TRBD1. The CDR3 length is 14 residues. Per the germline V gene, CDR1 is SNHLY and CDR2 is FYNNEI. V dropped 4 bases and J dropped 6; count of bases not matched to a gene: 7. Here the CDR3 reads CASSGTGKRNGYTF. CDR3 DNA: TGTGCCAGCAGTGGGACAGGGAAAAGAAATGGCTACACCTTC.

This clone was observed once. In DNA, the CDR3 is TGTGCCATCAGCCCAGGACTAGCACCCAGGTACCAAGAGACCCAGTACTTC. This sequence encodes CAISPGLAPRYQETQYF. The V call is TRBV10-3, the J call TRBJ2-5, with TRBD2 matching over 8 bases. There are 17 residues in the CDR3. Germline lookup yields CDR1 ENHRY and CDR2 SYGVKD. The junction had 12 bases not matched to a gene; V was cut back by 6 bases and J by 0 bases.

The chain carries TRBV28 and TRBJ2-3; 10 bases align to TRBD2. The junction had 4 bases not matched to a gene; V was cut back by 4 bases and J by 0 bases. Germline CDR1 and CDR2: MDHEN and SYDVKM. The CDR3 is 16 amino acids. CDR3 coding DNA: TGTGCCAGCAGTTCCCTGACTAGCGGGAGCACAGATACGCAGTATTTT. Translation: CASSSLTSGSTDTQYF.

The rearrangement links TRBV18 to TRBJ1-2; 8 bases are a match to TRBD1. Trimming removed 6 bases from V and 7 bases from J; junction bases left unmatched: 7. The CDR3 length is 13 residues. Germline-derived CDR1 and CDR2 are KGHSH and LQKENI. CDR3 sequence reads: CASSPDRERGYTF. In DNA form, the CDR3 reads TGTGCCAGCTCGCCGGACAGGGAACGTGGCTACACCTTC.

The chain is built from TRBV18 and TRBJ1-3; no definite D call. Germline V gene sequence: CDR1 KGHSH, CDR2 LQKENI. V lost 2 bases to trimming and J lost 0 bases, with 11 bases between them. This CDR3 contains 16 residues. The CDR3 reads CASSPGEGSSGNTIYF. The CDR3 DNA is TGTGCCAGCTCACCAGGCGAGGGAAGCTCTGGAAACACCATATATTTT.

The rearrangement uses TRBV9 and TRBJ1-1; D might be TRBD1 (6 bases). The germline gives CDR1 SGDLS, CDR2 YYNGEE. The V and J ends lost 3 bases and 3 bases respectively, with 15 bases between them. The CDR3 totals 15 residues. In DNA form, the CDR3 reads TGTGCCAGCAGCGAGGGGACATTCGCCTACACTGAAGCTTTCTTT. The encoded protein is CASSEGTFAYTEAFF.

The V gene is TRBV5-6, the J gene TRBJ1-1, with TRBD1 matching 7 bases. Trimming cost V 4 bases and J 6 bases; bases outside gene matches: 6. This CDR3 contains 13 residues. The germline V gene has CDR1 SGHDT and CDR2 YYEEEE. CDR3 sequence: CASSEGTVPEAFF. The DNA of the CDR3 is TGTGCCAGCAGCGAGGGGACAGTCCCTGAAGCTTTCTTT.

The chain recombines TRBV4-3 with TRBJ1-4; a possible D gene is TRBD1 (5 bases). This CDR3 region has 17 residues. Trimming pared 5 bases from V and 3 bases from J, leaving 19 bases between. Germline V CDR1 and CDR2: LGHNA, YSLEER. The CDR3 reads CASSAQAGGLANEKLFF. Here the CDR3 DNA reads TGCGCCAGCAGCGCACAAGCCGGGGGGTTAGCTAATGAAAAACTGTTTTTT.

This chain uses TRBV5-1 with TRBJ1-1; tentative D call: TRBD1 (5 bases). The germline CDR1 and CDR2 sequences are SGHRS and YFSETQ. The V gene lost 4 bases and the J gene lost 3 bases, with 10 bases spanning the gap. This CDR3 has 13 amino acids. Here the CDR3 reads CASSQRGDTEAFF. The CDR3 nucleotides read TGCGCCAGCAGCCAACGGGGGGACACTGAAGCTTTCTTT.

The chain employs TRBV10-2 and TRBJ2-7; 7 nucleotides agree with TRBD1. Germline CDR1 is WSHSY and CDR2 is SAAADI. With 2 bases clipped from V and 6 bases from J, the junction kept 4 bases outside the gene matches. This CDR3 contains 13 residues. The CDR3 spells CASSEGAGGEQYF. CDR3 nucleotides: TGCGCCAGCAGTGAGGGGGCAGGGGGCGAGCAGTACTTC.

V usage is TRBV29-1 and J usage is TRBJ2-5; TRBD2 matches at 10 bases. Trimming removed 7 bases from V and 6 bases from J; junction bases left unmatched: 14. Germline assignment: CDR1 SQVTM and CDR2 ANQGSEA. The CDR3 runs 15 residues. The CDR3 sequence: CSALLSGRAGKTQYF. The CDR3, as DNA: TGCAGCGCCCTGCTGAGCGGGAGGGCCGGGAAGACCCAGTACTTC.

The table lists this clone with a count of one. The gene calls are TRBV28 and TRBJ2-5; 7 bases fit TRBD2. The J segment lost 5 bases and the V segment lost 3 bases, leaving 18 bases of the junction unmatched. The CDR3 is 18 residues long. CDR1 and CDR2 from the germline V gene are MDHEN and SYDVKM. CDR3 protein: CASSFGDFDGRAQETQYF. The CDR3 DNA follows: TGTGCCAGCAGTTTTGGGGATTTTGATGGGAGGGCTCAGGAGACCCAGTACTTC.

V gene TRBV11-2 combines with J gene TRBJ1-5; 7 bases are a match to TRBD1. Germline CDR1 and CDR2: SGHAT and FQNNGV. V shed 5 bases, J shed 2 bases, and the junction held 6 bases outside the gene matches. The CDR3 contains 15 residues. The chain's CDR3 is CASSVSGQRNQPQHF. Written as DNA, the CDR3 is TGTGCCAGCAGCGTATCGGGACAGCGCAATCAGCCCCAGCATTTT.

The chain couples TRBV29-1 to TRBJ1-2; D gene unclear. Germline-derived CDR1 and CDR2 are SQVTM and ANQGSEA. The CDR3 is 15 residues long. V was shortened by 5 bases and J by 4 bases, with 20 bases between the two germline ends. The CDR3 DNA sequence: TGCAGCGTTCGCAGTCCTCTACAAACTAGCTATGGCTACACCTTC. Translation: CSVRSPLQTSYGYTF. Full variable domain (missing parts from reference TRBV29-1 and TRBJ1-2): SAVISQKPSRDICQRGTSLTIQCQVDSQVTMMFWYRQQPGQSLTLIATANQGSEATYESGFVIDKFPISRPNLTFSTLTVSNMSPEDSSIYLCSVRSPLQTSYGYTFGSGTRLTVV.

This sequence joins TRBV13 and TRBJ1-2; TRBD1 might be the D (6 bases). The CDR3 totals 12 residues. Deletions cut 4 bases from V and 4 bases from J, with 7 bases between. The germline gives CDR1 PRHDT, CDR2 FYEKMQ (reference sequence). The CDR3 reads CASSSTGYGYTF. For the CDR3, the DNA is TGTGCCAGCAGCTCGACAGGCTATGGCTACACCTTC.

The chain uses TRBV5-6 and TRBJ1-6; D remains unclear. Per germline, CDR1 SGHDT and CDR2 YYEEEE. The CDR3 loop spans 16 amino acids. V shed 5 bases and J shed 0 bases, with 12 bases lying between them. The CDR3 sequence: CASSPAVSSYNSPLHF. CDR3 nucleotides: TGTGCCAGCAGTCCGGCGGTGAGCTCCTATAATTCACCCCTCCACTTT.

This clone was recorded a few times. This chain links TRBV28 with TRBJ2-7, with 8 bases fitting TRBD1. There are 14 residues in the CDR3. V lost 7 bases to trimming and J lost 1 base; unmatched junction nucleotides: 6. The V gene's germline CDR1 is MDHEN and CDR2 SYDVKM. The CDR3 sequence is CASNRQGRSYEQYF. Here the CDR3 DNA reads TGTGCCAGCAACAGACAGGGGAGGTCCTACGAGCAGTACTTC.

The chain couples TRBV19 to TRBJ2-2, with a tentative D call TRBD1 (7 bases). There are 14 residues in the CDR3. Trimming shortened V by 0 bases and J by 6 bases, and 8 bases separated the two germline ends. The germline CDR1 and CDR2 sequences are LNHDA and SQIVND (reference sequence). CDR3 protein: CASSIDRGAGELFF. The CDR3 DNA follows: TGTGCCAGTAGTATAGACAGGGGGGCCGGGGAGCTGTTTTTT.

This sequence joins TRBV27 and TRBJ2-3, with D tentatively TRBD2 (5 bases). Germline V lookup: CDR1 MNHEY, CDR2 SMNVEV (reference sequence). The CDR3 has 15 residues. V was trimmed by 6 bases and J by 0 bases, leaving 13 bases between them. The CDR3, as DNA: TGTGCCAGCAGCTCGAGAAGGACTAGCACAGATACGCAGTATTTT. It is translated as CASSSRRTSTDTQYF.

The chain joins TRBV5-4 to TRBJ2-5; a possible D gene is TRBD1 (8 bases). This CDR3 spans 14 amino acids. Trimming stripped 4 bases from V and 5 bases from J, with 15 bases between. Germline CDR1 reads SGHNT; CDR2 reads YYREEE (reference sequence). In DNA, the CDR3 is TGTGCCAGCAGCGAGAACAGGGGGGGGGAGACCCAGTACTTC. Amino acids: CASSENRGGETQYF.

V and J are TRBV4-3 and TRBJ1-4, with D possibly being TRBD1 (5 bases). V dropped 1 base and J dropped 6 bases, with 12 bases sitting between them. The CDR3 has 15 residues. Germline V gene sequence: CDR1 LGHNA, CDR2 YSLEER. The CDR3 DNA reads TGCGCCAGCAGCCAAGGTGGGGACTCGCATGAAAAACTGTTTTTT. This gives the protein CASSQGGDSHEKLFF.

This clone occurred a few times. The CDR3, as DNA: TGTGCCAGCAGCTTAGAGCGCTGGACAACCCTTAGGCGCTACGAGCAGTACTTC. It specifies CASSLERWTTLRRYEQYF. The V and J genes are TRBV11-2 and TRBJ2-7, with a possible D match to TRBD1 (5 bases). This CDR3 has 18 residues. The V gene's germline CDR1 is SGHAT and CDR2 FQNNGV. Trimming removed 0 bases from V and 3 bases from J, with 21 bases in between.

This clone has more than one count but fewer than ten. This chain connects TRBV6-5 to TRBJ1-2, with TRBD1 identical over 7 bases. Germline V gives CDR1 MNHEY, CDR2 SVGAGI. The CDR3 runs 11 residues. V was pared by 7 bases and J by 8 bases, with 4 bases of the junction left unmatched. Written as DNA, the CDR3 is TGTGCCAGCACACAGGGGATCGGCTACACCTTC. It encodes CASTQGIGYTF.

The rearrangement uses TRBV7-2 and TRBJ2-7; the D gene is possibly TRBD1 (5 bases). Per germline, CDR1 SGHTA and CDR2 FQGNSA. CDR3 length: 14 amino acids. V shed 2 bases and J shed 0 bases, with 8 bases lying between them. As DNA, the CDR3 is TGTGCCAGCAGCTTATCAGGGTTCTCCTACGAGCAGTACTTC. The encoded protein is CASSLSGFSYEQYF. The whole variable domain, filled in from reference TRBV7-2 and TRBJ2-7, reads GAGVSQSPSNKVTEKGKDVELRCDPISGHTALYWYRQSLGQGLEFLIYFQGNSAPDKSGLPSDRFSAERTGGSVSTLTIQRTQQEDSAVYLCASSLSGFSYEQYFGPGTRLTVT.

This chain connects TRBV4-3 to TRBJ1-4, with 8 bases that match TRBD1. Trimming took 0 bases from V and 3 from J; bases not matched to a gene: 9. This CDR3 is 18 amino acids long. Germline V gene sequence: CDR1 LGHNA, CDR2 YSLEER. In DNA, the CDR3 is TGCGCCAGCAGCCAAGATAGGCAGGGGGCGGGGGCTAATGAAAAACTGTTTTTT. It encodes CASSQDRQGAGANEKLFF.